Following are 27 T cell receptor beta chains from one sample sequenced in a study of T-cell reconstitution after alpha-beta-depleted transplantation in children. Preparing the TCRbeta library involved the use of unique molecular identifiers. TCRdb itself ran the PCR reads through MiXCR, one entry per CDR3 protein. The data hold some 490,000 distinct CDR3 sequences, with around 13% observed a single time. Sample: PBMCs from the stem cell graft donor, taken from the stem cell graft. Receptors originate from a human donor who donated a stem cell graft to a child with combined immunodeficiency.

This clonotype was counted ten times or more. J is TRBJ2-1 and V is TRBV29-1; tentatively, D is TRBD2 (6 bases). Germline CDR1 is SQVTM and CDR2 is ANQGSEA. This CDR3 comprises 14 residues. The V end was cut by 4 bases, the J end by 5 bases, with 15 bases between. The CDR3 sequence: CSVGRGGLDNEQFF. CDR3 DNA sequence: TGCAGCGTTGGGCGGGGAGGCCTCGACAATGAGCAGTTCTTC.

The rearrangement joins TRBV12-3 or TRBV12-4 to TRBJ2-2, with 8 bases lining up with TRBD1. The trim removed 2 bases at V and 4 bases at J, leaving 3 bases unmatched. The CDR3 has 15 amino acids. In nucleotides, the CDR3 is TGTGCCAGCAGTTTATGGGGACAGGTCACCGGGGAGCTGTTTTTT. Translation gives CASSLWGQVTGELFF.

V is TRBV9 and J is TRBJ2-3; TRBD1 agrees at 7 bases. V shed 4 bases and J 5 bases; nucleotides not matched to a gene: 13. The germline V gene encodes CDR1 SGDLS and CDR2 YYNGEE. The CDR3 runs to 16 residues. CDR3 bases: TGTGCCAGCAGCCCCGGGACAGCCCAGGTTAGAGATACGCAGTATTTT. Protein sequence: CASSPGTAQVRDTQYF.

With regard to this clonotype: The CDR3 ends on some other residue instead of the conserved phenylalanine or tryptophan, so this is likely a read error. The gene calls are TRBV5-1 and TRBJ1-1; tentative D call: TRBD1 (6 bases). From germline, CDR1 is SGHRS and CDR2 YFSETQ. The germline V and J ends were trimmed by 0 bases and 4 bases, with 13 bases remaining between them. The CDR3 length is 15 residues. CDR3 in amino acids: CASSLGTEGVTEAFY. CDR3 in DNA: TGCGCCAGCAGCTTGGGGACCGAGGGGGTCACTGAAGCTTTCTAT.

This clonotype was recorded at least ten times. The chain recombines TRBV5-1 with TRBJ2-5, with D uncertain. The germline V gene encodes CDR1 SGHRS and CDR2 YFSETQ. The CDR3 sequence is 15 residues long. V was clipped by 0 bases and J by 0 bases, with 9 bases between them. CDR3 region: CASSLGFTDQETQYF. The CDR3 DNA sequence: TGCGCCAGCAGCTTGGGATTTACGGACCAAGAGACCCAGTACTTC. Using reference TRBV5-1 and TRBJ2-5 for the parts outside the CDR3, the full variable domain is KAGVTQTPRYLIKTRGQQVTLSCSPISGHRSVSWYQQTPGQGLQFLFEYFSETQRNKGNFPGRFSGRQFSNSRSEMNVSTLELGDSALYLCASSLGFTDQETQYFGPGTRLLVL.

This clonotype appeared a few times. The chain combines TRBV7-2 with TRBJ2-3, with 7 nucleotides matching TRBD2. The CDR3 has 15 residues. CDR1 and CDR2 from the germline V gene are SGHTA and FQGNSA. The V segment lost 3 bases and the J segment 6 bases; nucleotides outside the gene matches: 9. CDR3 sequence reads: CASSLGIAGGDTQYF. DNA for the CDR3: TGTGCCAGCAGCTTGGGCATAGCGGGTGGGGATACGCAGTATTTT.

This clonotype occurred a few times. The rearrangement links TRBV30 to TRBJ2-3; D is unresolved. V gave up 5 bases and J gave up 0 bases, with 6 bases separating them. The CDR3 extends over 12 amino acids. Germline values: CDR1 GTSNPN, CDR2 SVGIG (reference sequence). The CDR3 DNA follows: TGTGCCTGGGGCGGTAGCACAGATACGCAGTATTTT. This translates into CAWGGSTDTQYF.

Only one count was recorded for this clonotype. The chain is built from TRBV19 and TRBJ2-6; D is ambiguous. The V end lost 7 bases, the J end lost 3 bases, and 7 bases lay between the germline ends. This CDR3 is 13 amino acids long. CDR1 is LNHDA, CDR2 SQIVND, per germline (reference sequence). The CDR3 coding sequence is TGTGCCAGTAAACTCCTTGGGGCCAACGTCCTGACTTTC. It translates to CASKLLGANVLTF.

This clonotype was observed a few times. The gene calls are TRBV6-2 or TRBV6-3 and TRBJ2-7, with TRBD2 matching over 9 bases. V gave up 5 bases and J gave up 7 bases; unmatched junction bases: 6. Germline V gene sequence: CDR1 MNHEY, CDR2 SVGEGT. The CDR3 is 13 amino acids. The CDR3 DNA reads TGTGCCAGCAGTGGTAGCGGGAGTTTTGAGCAGTACTTC. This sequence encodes CASSGSGSFEQYF.

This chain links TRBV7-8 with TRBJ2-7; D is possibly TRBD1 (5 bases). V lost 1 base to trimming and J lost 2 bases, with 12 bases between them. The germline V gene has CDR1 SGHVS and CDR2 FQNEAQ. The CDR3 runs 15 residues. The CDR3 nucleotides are TGTGCCAGCAGCTTAGGGGGCGAGTTGGCCTACGAGCAGTACTTC. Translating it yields CASSLGGELAYEQYF.

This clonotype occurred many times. CDR3 region: CASSYAAGEGYEQYF. CDR3 DNA sequence: TGTGCCAGCAGTTACGCGGCAGGGGAGGGTTACGAGCAGTACTTC. V and J are TRBV6-5 and TRBJ2-7; TRBD2 might be the D (7 bases). CDR3 size: 15 residues. From germline, CDR1 is MNHEY and CDR2 SVGAGI. The V end was cut by 2 bases, the J end by 4 bases, with 15 bases between.

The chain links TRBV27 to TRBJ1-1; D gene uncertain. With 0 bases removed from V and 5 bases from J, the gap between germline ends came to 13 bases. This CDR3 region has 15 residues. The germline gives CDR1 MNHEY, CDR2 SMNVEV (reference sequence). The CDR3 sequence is CASSLSRGMGTEAFF. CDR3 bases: TGTGCCAGCAGTTTATCACGGGGAATGGGGACTGAAGCTTTCTTT.

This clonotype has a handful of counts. CDR3 sequence reads: CASSVAHQREQYF. CDR3 in DNA: TGTGCCAGCAGTGTGGCTCATCAGCGGGAGCAGTACTTC. The gene calls are TRBV2 and TRBJ2-7; D is perhaps TRBD2 (5 bases). V lost 4 bases and J 7 bases, leaving 14 bases between the germline ends. The germline V gene has CDR1 SNHLY and CDR2 FYNNEI. The CDR3 contains 13 residues.

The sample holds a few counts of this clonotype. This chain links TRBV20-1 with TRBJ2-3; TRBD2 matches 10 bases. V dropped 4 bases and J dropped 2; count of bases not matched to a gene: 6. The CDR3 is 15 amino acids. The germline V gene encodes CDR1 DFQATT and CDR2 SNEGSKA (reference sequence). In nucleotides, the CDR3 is TGCAGTGCTACCTTAGCGGGGGGCCTCACAGATACGCAGTATTTT. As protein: CSATLAGGLTDTQYF.

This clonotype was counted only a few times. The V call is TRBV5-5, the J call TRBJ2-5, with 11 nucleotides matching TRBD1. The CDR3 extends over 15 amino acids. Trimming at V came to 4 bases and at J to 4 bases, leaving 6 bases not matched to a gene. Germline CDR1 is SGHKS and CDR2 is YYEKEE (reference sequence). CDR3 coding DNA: TGTGCCAGCAGCCCCCGGACAGGGGGCGTAGAGACCCAGTACTTC. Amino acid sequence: CASSPRTGGVETQYF. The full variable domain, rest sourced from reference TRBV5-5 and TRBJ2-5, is DAGVTQSPTHLIKTRGQQVTLRCSPISGHKSVSWYQQVLGQGPQFIFQYYEKEERGRGNFPDRFSARQFPNYSSELNVNALLLGDSALYLCASSPRTGGVETQYFGPGTRLLVL.

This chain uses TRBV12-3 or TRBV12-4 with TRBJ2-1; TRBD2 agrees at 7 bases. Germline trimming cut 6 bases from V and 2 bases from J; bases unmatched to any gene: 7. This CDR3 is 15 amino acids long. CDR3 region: CASSSTSTAYNEQFF. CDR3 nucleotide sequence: TGTGCCAGCAGCTCGACTAGCACCGCCTACAATGAGCAGTTCTTC.

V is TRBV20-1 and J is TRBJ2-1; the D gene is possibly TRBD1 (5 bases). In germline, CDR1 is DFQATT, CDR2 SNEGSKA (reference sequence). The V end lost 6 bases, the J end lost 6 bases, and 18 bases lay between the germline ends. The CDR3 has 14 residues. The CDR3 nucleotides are TGCAGTGCCAACCTGGGGCCGGGCTTCAATGAGCAGTTCTTC. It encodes CSANLGPGFNEQFF.

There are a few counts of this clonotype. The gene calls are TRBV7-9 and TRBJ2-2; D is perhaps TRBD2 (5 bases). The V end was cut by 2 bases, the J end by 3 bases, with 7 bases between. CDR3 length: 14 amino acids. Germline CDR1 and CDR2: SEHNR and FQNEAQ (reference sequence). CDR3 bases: TGTGCCAGCAGCTTACGGGAATACACCGGGGAGCTGTTTTTT. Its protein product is CASSLREYTGELFF.

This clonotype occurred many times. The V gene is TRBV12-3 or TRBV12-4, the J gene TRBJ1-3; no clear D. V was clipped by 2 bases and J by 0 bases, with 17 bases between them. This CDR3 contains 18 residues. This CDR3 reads CASSLSQLLTSSGNTIYF. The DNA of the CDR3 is TGTGCCAGCAGTTTATCGCAACTGTTGACAAGCTCTGGAAACACCATATATTTT.

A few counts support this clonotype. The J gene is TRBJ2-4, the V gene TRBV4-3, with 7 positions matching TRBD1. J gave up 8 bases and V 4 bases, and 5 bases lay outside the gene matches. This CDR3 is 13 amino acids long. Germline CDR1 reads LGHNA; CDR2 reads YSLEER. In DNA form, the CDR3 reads TGCGCCAGCAGCCCGACAGGGATCGACATTCAGTACTTC. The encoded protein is CASSPTGIDIQYF.

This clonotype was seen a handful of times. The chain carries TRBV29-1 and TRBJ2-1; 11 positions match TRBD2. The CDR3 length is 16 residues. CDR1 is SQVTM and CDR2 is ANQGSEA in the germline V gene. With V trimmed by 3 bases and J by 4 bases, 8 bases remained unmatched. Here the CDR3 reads CSVEAVTSGIYNEQFF. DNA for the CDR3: TGCAGCGTTGAGGCCGTGACTAGCGGGATTTACAATGAGCAGTTCTTC.

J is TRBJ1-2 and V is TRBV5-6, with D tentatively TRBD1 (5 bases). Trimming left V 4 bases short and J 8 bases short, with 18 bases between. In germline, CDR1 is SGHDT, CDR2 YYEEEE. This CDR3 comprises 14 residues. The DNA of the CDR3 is TGTGCCAGCAGCCCTCAAAACGGGGGTGGGGGCTACACCTTC. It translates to CASSPQNGGGGYTF.

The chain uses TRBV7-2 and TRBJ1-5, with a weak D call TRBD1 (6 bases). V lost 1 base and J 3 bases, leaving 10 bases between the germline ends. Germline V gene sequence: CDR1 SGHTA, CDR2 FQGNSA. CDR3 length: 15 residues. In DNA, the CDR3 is TGTGCCAGCAGCTTAGGGACAGTCAACAATCAGCCCCAGCATTTT. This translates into CASSLGTVNNQPQHF.

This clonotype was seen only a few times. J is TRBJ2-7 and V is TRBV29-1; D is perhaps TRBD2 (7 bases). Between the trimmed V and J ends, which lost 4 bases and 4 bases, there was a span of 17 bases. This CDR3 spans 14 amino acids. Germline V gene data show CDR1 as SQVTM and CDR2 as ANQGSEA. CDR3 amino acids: CSVGGRGPPYEQYF. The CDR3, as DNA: TGCAGCGTTGGAGGGCGGGGGCCTCCTTACGAGCAGTACTTC.

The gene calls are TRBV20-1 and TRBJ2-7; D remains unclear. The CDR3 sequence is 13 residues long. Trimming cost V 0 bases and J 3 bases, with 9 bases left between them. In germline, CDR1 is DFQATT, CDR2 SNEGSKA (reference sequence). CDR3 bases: TGCAGTGCTAGAGATTTTTTGAGCTACGAGCAGTACTTC. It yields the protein CSARDFLSYEQYF.

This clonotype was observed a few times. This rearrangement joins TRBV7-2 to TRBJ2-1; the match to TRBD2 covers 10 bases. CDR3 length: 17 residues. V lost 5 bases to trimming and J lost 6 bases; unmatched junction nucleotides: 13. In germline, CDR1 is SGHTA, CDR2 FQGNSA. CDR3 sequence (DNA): TGTGCCAGCAGCCCGGGGGCTAGCGGGAGCCCCTCCAATGAGCAGTTCTTC. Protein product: CASSPGASGSPSNEQFF.

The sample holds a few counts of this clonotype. The CDR3 protein is CASGLPTTSGSSYNEQFF. CDR3 bases: TGTGCTAGTGGTTTGCCGACGACTAGCGGGAGCTCCTACAATGAGCAGTTCTTC. J is TRBJ2-1 and V is TRBV12-5; 12 positions match TRBD2. V lost 2 bases, J lost 0 bases, and 5 bases stayed unmatched. Germline V gives CDR1 LGHNT, CDR2 FRNRAP. The CDR3 length is 18 residues.